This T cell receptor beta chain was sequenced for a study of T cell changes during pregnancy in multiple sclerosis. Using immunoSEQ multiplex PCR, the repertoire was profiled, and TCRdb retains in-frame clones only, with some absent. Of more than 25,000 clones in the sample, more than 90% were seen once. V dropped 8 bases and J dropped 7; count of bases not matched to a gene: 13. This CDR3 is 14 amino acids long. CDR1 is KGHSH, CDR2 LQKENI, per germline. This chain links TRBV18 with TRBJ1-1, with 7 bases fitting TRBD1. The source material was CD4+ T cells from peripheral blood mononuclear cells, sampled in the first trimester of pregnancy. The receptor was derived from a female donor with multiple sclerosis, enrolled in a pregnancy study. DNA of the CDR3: TGTGCCAGCACTCAGGGGGTCCCGGCGTTTGAAGCTTTCTTT. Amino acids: CASTQGVPAFEAFF.